This T cell receptor beta chain comes out of a study of T cell responses to AZD1222 COVID-19 vaccine. About the study: Doses given second, at about 4 or about 12 weeks, were pooled.

The CDR3 has 16 residues. V dropped 2 bases and J dropped 5 bases, with 13 bases sitting between them. Per the germline V gene, CDR1 is SGHTA and CDR2 is FQGTGA. On this clone itself: Its cognate antigen is unknown.

Only in-frame clones appear in the TCRdb table, and some are missing; sequencing was by immunoSEQ multiplex PCR. The table lists 110,000 to 150,000 clones, approximately 94% of them singletons. Whole-study results and caveats: Sampling captured repertoires only after the peak T cell response. Only six or seven AZD1222 recipients were seropositive at baseline.

The sample consisted of peripheral blood, taken on day 0 of AZD1222 vaccination. V and J are TRBV7-3 and TRBJ1-6; D may be TRBD1 (6 bases). The TCR comes from an adult in good health. CDR3 residues: CASSLLGGRNNSPLHF. DNA of the CDR3: TGTGCCAGCAGCTTATTGGGGGGCCGAAATAATTCACCCCTCCACTTT.